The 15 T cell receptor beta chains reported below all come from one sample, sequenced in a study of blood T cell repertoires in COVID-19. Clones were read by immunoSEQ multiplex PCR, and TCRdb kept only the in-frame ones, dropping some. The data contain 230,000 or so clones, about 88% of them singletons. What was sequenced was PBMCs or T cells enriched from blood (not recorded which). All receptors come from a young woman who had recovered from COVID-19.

CDR3 residues: CATSRELSAGGRYEQYF. In nucleotides, the CDR3 is TGTGCCACCAGCAGAGAATTGAGTGCGGGGGGCCGCTACGAGCAGTACTTC. The gene calls are TRBV15 and TRBJ2-7; 8 bases agree with TRBD2. This CDR3 spans 17 amino acids. Looked up from germline, CDR1 is LNHNV and CDR2 is YYDKDF (reference sequence). V was pared by 0 bases and J by 3 bases, with 10 bases of the junction left unmatched.

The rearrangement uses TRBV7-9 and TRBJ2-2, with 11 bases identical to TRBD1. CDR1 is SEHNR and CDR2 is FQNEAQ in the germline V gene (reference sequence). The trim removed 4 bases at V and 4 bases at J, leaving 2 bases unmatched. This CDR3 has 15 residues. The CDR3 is CASSSGTGGTGELFF. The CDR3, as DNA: TGTGCCAGCAGCTCCGGGACAGGGGGCACCGGGGAGCTGTTTTTT. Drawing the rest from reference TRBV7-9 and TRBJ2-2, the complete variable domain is DTGVSQNPRHKITKRGQNVTFRCDPISEHNRLYWYRQTLGQGPEFLTYFQNEAQLEKSRLLSDRFSAERPKGSFSTLEIQRTEQGDSAMYLCASSSGTGGTGELFFGEGSRLTVL.

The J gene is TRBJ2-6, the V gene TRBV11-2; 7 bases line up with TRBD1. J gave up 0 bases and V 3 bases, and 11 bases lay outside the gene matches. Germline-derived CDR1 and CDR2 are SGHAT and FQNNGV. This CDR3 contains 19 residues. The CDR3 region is CASSLRWDSSISGANVLTF. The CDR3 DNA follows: TGTGCCAGCAGCTTGCGTTGGGACAGTTCGATCTCTGGGGCCAACGTCCTGACTTTC.

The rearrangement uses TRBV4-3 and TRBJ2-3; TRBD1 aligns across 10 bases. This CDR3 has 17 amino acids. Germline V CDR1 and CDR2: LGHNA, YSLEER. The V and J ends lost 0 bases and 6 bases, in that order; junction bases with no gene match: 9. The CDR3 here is CASSQEKGTGVGDTQYF. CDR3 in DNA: TGCGCCAGCAGCCAAGAAAAGGGGACAGGGGTAGGGGATACGCAGTATTTT.

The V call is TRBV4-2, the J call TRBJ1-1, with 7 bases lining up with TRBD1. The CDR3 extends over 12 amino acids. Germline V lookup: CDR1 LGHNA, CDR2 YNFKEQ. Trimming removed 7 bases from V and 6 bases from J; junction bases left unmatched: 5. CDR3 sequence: CASTDRAAEAFF. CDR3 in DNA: TGTGCCAGCACCGACAGGGCTGCTGAAGCTTTCTTT.

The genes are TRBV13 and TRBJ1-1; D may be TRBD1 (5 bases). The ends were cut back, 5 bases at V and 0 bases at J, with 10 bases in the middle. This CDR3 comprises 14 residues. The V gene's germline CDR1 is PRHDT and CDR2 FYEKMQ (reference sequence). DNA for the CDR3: TGTGCCAGCAGCAACCTCAGGGTGAACACTGAAGCTTTCTTT. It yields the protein CASSNLRVNTEAFF.

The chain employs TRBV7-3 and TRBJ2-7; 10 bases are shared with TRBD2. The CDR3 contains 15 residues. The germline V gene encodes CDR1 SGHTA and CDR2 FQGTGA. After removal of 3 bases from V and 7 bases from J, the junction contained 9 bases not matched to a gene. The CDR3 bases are TGTGCCAGCAGCTTCTCAGCGGGGGGGCTGGAAGAGCAGTACTTC. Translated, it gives CASSFSAGGLEEQYF. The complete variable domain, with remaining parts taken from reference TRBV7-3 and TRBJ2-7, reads GAGVSQTPSNKVTEKGKYVELRCDPISGHTALYWYRQSLGQGPEFLIYFQGTGAADDSGLPNDRFFAVRPEGSVSTLKIQRTERGDSAVYLCASSFSAGGLEEQYFGPGTRLTVT.

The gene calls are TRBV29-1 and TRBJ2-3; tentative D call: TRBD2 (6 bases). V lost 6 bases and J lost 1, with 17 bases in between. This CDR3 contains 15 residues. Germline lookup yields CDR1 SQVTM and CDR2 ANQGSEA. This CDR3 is CSVLWGDPRTDTQYF. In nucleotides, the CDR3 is TGCAGCGTCTTATGGGGGGACCCTCGCACAGATACGCAGTATTTT.

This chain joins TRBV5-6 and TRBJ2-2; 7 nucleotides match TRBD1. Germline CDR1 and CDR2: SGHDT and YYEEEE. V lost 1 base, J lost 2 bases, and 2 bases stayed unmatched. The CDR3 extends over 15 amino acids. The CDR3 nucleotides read TGTGCCAGCAGCTTGAACAGGGGAAACACCGGGGAGCTGTTTTTT. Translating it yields CASSLNRGNTGELFF.

CDR3 in amino acids: CSVSDLSKAFF. In DNA form, the CDR3 reads TGCAGCGTGTCTGATCTCAGTAAAGCTTTCTTT. This chain joins TRBV29-1 and TRBJ1-1, with no clear D. The V end was cut by 6 bases, the J end by 9 bases, with 14 bases between. Germline CDR1 reads SQVTM; CDR2 reads ANQGSEA. CDR3 length equals 11 residues.

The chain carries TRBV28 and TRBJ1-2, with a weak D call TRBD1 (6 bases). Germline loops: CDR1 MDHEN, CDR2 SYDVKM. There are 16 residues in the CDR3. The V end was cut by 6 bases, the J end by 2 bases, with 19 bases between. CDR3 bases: TGTGCCAGCAGCCCGGGATCCAGGGGCGACAACTATGGCTACACCTTC. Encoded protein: CASSPGSRGDNYGYTF.

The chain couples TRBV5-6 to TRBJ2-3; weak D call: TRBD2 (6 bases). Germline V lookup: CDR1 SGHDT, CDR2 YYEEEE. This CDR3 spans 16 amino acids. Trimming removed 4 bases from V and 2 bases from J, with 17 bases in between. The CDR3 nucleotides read TGTGCCAGCAGCCTGAGGGTTAGCGGACCCACAGATACGCAGTATTTT. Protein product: CASSLRVSGPTDTQYF.

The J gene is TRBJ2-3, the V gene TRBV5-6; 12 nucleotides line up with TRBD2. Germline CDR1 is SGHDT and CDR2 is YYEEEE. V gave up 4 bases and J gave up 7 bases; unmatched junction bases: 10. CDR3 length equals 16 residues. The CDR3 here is CASSISSGGALYTQYF. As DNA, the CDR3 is TGTGCCAGCAGCATCTCTAGCGGGGGGGCCTTATATACGCAGTATTTT. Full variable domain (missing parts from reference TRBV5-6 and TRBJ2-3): DAGVTQSPTHLIKTRGQQVTLRCSPKSGHDTVSWYQQALGQGPQFIFQYYEEEERQRGNFPDRFSGHQFPNYSSELNVNALLLGDSALYLCASSISSGGALYTQYFGPGTRLTVL.

CDR3 sequence (DNA): TGTGCCAGCAAAATGGGGCAGGGTGCAGATACGCAGTATTTT. Encoded protein: CASKMGQGADTQYF. The chain employs TRBV6-5 and TRBJ2-3, with D tentatively TRBD1 (5 bases). Trimming stripped 7 bases from V and 4 bases from J, with 15 bases between. The CDR3 loop spans 14 amino acids. CDR1 and CDR2 from the germline V gene are MNHEY and SVGAGI.

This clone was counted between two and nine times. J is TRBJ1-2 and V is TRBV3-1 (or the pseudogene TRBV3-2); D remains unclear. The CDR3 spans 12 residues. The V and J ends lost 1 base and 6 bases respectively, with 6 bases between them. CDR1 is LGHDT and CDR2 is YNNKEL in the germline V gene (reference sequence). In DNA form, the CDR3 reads TGTGCCAGCAGCCAAGGGGAGAATGGCTACACCTTC. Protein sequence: CASSQGENGYTF.